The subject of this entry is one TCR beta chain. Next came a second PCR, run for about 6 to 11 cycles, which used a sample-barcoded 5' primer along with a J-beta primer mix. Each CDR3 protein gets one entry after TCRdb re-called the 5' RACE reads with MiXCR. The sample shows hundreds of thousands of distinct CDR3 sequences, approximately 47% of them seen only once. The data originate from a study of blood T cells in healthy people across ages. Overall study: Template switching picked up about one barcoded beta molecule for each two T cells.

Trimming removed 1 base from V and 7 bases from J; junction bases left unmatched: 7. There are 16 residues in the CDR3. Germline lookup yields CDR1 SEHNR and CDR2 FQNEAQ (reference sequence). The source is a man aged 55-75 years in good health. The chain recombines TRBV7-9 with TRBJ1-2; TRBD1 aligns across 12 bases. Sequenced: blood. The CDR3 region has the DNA TGTGCCAGCAGCTTAGATCCGGGACAGGGGGCCGGTGGCTACACCTTC. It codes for CASSLDPGQGAGGYTF.